The clone carrying this TCR beta chain came up a few times. This entry comes from a study of patients and donors after allogeneic stem cell transplantation. A single record per CDR3 protein comes from TCRdb applying MiXCR to the RT-PCR reads. The data show under 30,000 distinct CDR3 sequences, 35% to 45% seen once. There are 11 residues in the CDR3. V lost 6 bases and J lost 8, with 13 bases in between. The germline gives CDR1 DFQATT, CDR2 SNEGSKA (reference sequence). V is TRBV20-1 and J is TRBJ1-2; D gene uncertain. Source material: blood, either unsorted or a sorted T cell fraction (not recorded which). This sequence was found in a human donor who was either an allogeneic HSCT recipient or a stem cell or donor lymphocyte infusion donor (not recorded which). It is not recorded whose cells these are; they may come from a transplant donor. The CDR3 DNA reads as TGCAGTGCCGTATCGGCAGTCGGCTACACCTTC. Amino acid sequence: CSAVSAVGYTF.